The clone carrying this T cell receptor (beta chain) was observed a few times. Its target is not known. This sample was included in a study of T-cell memory formation after mild COVID-19. Germline CDR1 reads GTSNPN; CDR2 reads SVGIG (reference sequence). CDR3 length equals 16 residues. The V segment lost 0 bases and the J segment 0 bases; nucleotides outside the gene matches: 4. TCRdb recomputed calls from the 5' RACE reads with MiXCR, one row per CDR3 protein. The table has 50,000 or so distinct CDR3 sequences, 9.3% seen once. Findings and limits, study-wide: Pre-infection memory harbored some responding clones, suggesting cross-reactive memory joined. Later expanders leaned toward CD4+, whereas clones contracting from day 15 to 85 were balanced CD4/CD8. Among contracting clones, CD4+ were mainly CM/EM and CD8+ enriched in EMRA.

Source material: PBMCs or a T cell subset sorted from them (not recorded which). This sequence originates from an adult woman who had mild COVID-19 (a few samples of this study predate the infection). Cell type and time point are not known. This chain uses TRBV30 with TRBJ1-5, with 8 positions matching TRBD1. The CDR3 sequence is CAWSVRGLYSNQPQHF. The CDR3, as DNA: TGTGCCTGGAGTGTCAGGGGGCTTTATAGCAATCAGCCCCAGCATTTT.